The clone carrying this TCR beta chain was detected a few times. The V end lost 1 base, the J end lost 8 bases, and 15 bases lay between the germline ends. Germline V gives CDR1 SGHVS, CDR2 FQNEAQ. This CDR3 comprises 15 residues. This sample was taken from a study of cytomegalovirus exposure and HLA in healthy donors. Vbeta (60) and Jbeta (13) primers were used in the PCR. Clones were sequenced by immunoSEQ multiplex PCR, and TCRdb holds only the in-frame ones, with some missing. The sample has about 180,000 clones; about 80% are singletons. Material for sequencing was PBMCs. The TCR originated in a woman aged 45-65 years in good health and CMV-seropositive. V gene TRBV7-8 combines with J gene TRBJ2-1, with D tentatively TRBD2 (6 bases). As DNA, the CDR3 is TGTGCCAGCAGCTTAGAAACGGGGGAGTACGATGAGCAGTTCTTC. Residues: CASSLETGEYDEQFF.